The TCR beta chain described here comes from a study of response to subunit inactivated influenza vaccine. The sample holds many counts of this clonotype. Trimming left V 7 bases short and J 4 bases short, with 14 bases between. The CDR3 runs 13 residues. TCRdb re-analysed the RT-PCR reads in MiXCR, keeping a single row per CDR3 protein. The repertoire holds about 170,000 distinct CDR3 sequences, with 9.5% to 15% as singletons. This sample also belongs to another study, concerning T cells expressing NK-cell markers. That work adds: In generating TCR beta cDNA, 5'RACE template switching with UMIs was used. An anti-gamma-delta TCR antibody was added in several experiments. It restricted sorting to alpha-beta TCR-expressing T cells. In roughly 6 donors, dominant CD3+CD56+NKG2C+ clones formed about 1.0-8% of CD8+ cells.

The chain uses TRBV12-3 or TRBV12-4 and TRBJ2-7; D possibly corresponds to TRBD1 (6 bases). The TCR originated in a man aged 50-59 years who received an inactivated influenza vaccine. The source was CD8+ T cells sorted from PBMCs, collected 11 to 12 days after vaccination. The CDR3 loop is CASTAGVGYEQYF. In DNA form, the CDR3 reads TGTGCCAGCACCGCAGGGGTCGGTTACGAGCAGTACTTC.